This T cell receptor (beta chain) originates from a study of blood T cell repertoires in COVID-19. The assay was immunoSEQ multiplex PCR, and TCRdb's table has in-frame clones only and misses some. The data contain around 150,000 clones, about 92% of them seen just once; the ten biggest clones take up roughly a sixth. Trimming removed 1 base from V and 3 bases from J; junction bases left unmatched: 8. This CDR3 contains 18 residues. The germline CDR1 and CDR2 sequences are MNHNS and SASEGT. The origin of this receptor is a man in his sixties with active or convalescent COVID-19. This chain links TRBV6-1 with TRBJ2-3; 12 positions agree with TRBD2. The material sequenced was peripheral blood. In DNA form, the CDR3 reads TGTGCCAGCAGTGAAGTCCCTAGCGGGGGGGCTAGGACAGATACGCAGTATTTT. Protein: CASSEVPSGGARTDTQYF.